This TCR beta chain was retrieved from a study of control samples from healthy donors and cancer patients. Sequencing used immunoSEQ multiplex PCR; TCRdb keeps in-frame clones, though not all of them. This sample has approximately 210,000 clones, with roughly nine tenths found just once. V shed 2 bases and J 0 bases; nucleotides not matched to a gene: 2. CDR1 and CDR2 from the germline V gene are SGHNT and YYREEE (reference sequence). This CDR3 has 15 residues. This rearrangement joins TRBV5-4 to TRBJ1-1; 9 nucleotides agree with TRBD1. Sequencing was done on a sample of blood. The sequence came from a young man in good health. As DNA, the CDR3 is TGTGCCAGCAGCTTCCGGGACAGGGTGAACACTGAAGCTTTCTTT. Translated: CASSFRDRVNTEAFF.